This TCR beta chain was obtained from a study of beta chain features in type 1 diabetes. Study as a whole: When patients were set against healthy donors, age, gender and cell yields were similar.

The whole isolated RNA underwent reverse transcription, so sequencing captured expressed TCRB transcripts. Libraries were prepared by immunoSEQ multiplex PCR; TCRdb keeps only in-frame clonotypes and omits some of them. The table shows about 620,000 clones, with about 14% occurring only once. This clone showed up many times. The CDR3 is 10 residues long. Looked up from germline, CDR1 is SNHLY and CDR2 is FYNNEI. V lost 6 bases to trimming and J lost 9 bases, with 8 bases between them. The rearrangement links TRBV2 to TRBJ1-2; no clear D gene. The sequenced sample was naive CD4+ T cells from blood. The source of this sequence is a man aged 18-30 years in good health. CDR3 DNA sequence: TGTGCCAGCAGAGGGTCTCGCTACACCTTC. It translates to CASRGSRYTF. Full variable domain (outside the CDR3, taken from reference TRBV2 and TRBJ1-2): EPEVTQTPSHQVTQMGQEVILRCVPISNHLYFYWYRQILGQKVEFLVSFYNNEISEKSEIFDDQFSVERPDGSNFTLKIRSTKLEDSAMYFCASRGSRYTFGSGTRLTVV.